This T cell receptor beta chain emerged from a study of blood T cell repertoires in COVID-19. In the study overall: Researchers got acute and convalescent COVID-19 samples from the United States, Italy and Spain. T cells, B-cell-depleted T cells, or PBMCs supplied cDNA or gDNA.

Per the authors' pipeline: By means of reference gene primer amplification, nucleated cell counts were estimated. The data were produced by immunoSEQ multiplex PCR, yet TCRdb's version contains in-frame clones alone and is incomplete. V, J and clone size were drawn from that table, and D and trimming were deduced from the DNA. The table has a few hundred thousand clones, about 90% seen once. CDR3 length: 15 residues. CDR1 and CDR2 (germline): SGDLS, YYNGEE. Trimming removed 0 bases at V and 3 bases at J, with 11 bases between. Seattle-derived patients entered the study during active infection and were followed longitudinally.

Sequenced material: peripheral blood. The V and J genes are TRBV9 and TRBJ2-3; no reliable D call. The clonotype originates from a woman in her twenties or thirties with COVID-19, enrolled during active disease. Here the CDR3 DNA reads TGTGCCAGCAGCGTAGGCCCCGCAGGAACAGATACGCAGTATTTT. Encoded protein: CASSVGPAGTDTQYF.